Listed below are T cell receptor beta chains from one sample, sequenced in a study of glioma-infiltrating T cells after dendritic cell vaccination. Data came from immunoSEQ multiplex PCR; TCRdb stores just in-frame clones and leaves some out. The sample contains around 87,000 clones, roughly four fifths of which appear only once. The source was blood, collected after dendritic cell vaccination. Receptor source: a human donor with glioblastoma. The CDR3 runs from the conserved cysteine through the conserved F or W. Each record gives: J gene, CDR3 length, D gene, clone size, V gene, CDR3 protein, CDR3 DNA. D genes are given only for firm matches. The listing skips clone size in some rows; elsewhere it reads once, few, many or a size class.

>TRBJ1-2|14|-|-|TRBV6-5
CASSYDPANYGYTF
TGTGCCAGCAGTTACGATCCAGCTAACTATGGCTACACCTTC
>TRBJ1-3|17|-|-|TRBV19
CASSRTTGVSSGNTIYF
TGTGCCAGTAGTAGGACAACAGGTGTGAGCTCTGGAAACACCATATATTTT
>TRBJ1-1|15|-|-|TRBV7-8
CASSLARGVNTEAFF
TGTGCCAGCAGCTTAGCGCGGGGGGTGAACACTGAAGCTTTCTTT
>TRBJ1-4|15|-|few|TRBV5-1
CASSLSPGGDEKLFF
TGCGCCAGCAGCTTGTCGCCTGGAGGGGATGAAAAACTGTTTTTT
>TRBJ1-1|14|-|-|TRBV14
CASSQSGVGTEAFF
TGTGCCAGCAGTCAATCGGGAGTCGGCACTGAAGCTTTCTTT
>TRBJ1-1|14|-|-|TRBV15
CATSRANLGAEAFF
TGTGCCACCAGCAGAGCCAATTTAGGGGCTGAAGCTTTCTTT
>TRBJ2-7|14|-|many|TRBV10-3
CAISVSDSSYEQYF
TGTGCCATCAGTGTATCCGACAGCTCCTACGAGCAGTACTTC
>TRBJ1-3|15|TRBD1|few|TRBV7-7
CASSKDRASGNTIYF
TGTGCTAGCAGCAAGGACAGGGCCTCTGGAAACACCATATATTTT
>TRBJ2-7|12|-|-|TRBV18
CASSSRDNQQYF
TGTGCCAGCTCATCCCGGGACAACCAGCAGTACTTC
>TRBJ2-4|16|-|-|TRBV27
CASSHTGYTRENIQYF
TGTGCCAGCAGTCATACGGGGTACACAAGGGAAAACATTCAGTACTTC
>TRBJ2-2|16|TRBD2|-|TRBV7-6
CASSRKDTSGGGELFF
TGTGCCAGCAGCAGAAAGGATACTAGCGGGGGCGGGGAGCTGTTTTTT
>TRBJ2-7|16|-|-|TRBV7-8
CASSLSNKRMVDEQYF
TGTGCCAGCAGCTTATCCAACAAGAGGATGGTGGACGAGCAGTACTTC
>TRBJ2-1|15|TRBD2|-|TRBV4-3
CASSFGTSGDNEQFF
TGCGCCAGCAGCTTCGGGACTAGCGGCGACAATGAGCAGTTCTTC
>TRBJ1-2|15|-|-|TRBV19
CASSIRTIENYGYTF
TGTGCCAGTAGTATACGGACAATTGAAAACTATGGCTACACCTTC
>TRBJ2-7|16|TRBD1|-|TRBV5-1
CASSLLSDRAGDEQYF
TGCGCCAGCAGCTTGCTCTCTGACAGGGCAGGAGACGAGCAGTACTTC
>TRBJ1-5|15|-|-|TRBV4-3
CASSQGWGDPQPQHF
TGCGCCAGCAGCCAAGGATGGGGGGACCCTCAGCCCCAGCATTTT
>TRBJ1-3|15|-|-|TRBV30
CAWSDPGISGNTIYF
TGTGCCTGGAGTGATCCGGGGATAAGTGGAAACACCATATACTTT
>TRBJ2-2|14|TRBD1|once|TRBV6-5
CASSSTGHTGELFF
TGTGCCAGCAGTTCGACAGGGCATACCGGGGAGCTGTTTTTT
>TRBJ2-7|15|-|-|TRBV5-4
CASSSGRVSSYEQYF
TGTGCCAGCAGCTCTGGCAGGGTGAGCTCCTACGAGCAGTACTTC
>TRBJ2-5|13|TRBD2|-|TRBV5-8
CASSLEAGKTQYF
TGTGCCAGCAGCTTGGAAGCGGGAAAGACCCAGTACTTC
>TRBJ2-1|17|-|-|TRBV9
CASSVDPTGVFYNEQFF
TGTGCCAGCAGCGTAGACCCCACCGGGGTGTTCTACAATGAGCAGTTCTTC
>TRBJ2-3|15|-|-|TRBV19
CASSINRGSTDTQYF
TGTGCCAGTAGTATTAATCGGGGAAGCACAGATACGCAGTATTTT
>TRBJ1-1|14|-|-|TRBV5-6
CASSWAPQNTEAFF
TGTGCCAGCAGCTGGGCACCACAAAACACTGAAGCTTTCTTT
>TRBJ1-1|18|TRBD1|-|TRBV2
CASSLWSLTGGKNTEAFF
TGTGCCAGCAGTTTATGGTCACTGACAGGGGGGAAGAACACTGAAGCTTTCTTT
>TRBJ2-1|14|TRBD1|-|TRBV2
CASSLTGQGDEQFF
TGTGCCAGCAGTTTAACGGGACAGGGGGATGAGCAGTTCTTC
>TRBJ1-2|11|-|-|TRBV20-1
CSASTDYGYTF
TGCAGTGCGTCGACAGACTATGGCTACACCTTC
>TRBJ1-1|14|-|-|TRBV14
CASSPFQGNTEAFF
TGTGCCAGCAGCCCCTTTCAGGGGAACACTGAAGCTTTCTTT
>TRBJ1-5|14|-|-|TRBV6-5
CASSFLGSDQPQHF
TGTGCCAGCAGTTTTTTAGGGAGCGATCAGCCCCAGCATTTT
>TRBJ1-4|15|TRBD1|-|TRBV4-2
CASSQDGQGDEKLFF
TGTGCCAGCAGCCAAGATGGGCAGGGGGATGAAAAACTGTTTTTT
>TRBJ1-3|13|-|few|TRBV7-3
CASSLEGGNTIYF
TGTGCCAGCAGCCTCGAGGGCGGAAACACCATATATTTT
>TRBJ1-6|16|-|once|TRBV7-9
CASSLFGGGTNSPLHF
TGTGCCAGCAGCTTATTTGGTGGAGGAACAAATTCACCCCTCCACTTT
>TRBJ1-1|13|-|-|TRBV14
CASSQRGGVGAFF
TGTGCCAGCAGCCAACGGGGTGGGGTGGGAGCTTTCTTT
>TRBJ2-7|14|-|-|TRBV19
CASSIEEGSYEQYF
TGTGCCAGTAGTATAGAGGAGGGATCCTACGAGCAGTACTTC
>TRBJ1-5|13|TRBD1|-|TRBV6-5
CASTTGVGQPQHF
TGTGCCAGCACTACAGGGGTCGGGCAGCCCCAGCATTTT
>TRBJ1-1|13|-|-|TRBV5-6
CASSLAGESEAFF
TGTGCCAGCAGCTTGGCAGGGGAATCTGAAGCTTTCTTT
>TRBJ2-1|15|-|-|TRBV11-3
CASSLRGGFYNEQFF
TGTGCCAGCAGCCTAAGGGGGGGGTTCTACAATGAGCAGTTCTTC
>TRBJ2-1|17|TRBD2|once|TRBV7-6
CASSLVGGGAEANEQFF
TGTGCCAGCAGCTTAGTTGGCGGGGGGGCCGAAGCCAATGAGCAGTTCTTC
>TRBJ1-2|16|TRBD1|-|TRBV30
CAWRGQASLRSESYTF
TGTGCCTGGAGGGGACAGGCCTCATTGAGAAGCGAGAGCTACACCTTC
>TRBJ1-1|16|TRBD1|-|TRBV5-6
CASSTGTGRLGTEAFF
TGTGCCAGCAGCACCGGGACAGGGAGGCTGGGCACTGAAGCTTTCTTT
>TRBJ2-1|15|TRBD1|-|TRBV19
CASNSGATGYGEQFF
TGTGCCAGTAACTCCGGGGCGACAGGGTACGGTGAGCAGTTCTTC
>TRBJ2-1|13|-|-|TRBV29-1
CSVLLRSYNEQFF
TGCAGCGTTCTTCTACGATCCTACAATGAGCAGTTCTTC
>TRBJ2-1|13|-|-|TRBV11-2
CASSFGRNNEQFF
TGTGCCAGCAGCTTTGGGAGAAACAATGAGCAGTTCTTC
>TRBJ1-3|15|-|-|TRBV6-5
CASSSTGNSGNTIYF
TGTGCCAGCAGTTCGACGGGGAACTCTGGAAACACCATATATTTT
>TRBJ2-3|14|TRBD2|few|TRBV30
CAWGSGGGPDTQYF
TGTGCCTGGGGTAGCGGGGGTGGGCCAGATACGCAGTATTTT
>TRBJ1-4|15|TRBD1|-|TRBV5-1
CASSSDRGPNEKLFF
TGCGCCAGCAGCTCCGACAGGGGGCCTAATGAAAAACTGTTTTTT
>TRBJ1-4|14|-|few|TRBV2
CASSETTTNEKLFF
TGTGCCAGCAGTGAGACAACAACTAATGAAAAACTGTTTTTT
>TRBJ1-2|13|TRBD1|-|TRBV5-1
CASAQGGNYGYTF
TGCGCCAGCGCTCAGGGGGGAAACTATGGCTACACCTTC
>TRBJ1-4|11|-|once|TRBV15
CATSRGAKLFF
TGTGCCACCAGCAGAGGGGCAAAACTGTTTTTT
>TRBJ2-3|14|TRBD1|-|TRBV29-1
CSVVDRGGTDTQYF
TGCAGCGTTGTGGACAGGGGAGGGACAGATACGCAGTATTTT
>TRBJ1-1|15|-|-|TRBV9
CASSVDLWPNTEAFF
TGTGCCAGCAGCGTAGATTTATGGCCGAACACTGAAGCTTTCTTT
>TRBJ2-2|13|TRBD2|few|TRBV6-5
CASWGGGTGELFF
TGTGCCAGTTGGGGCGGGGGGACCGGGGAGCTGTTTTTT
>TRBJ2-3|15|TRBD1|-|TRBV6-5
CASRPDRDGTDTQYF
TGTGCCAGCCGTCCGGACAGGGATGGCACAGATACGCAGTATTTT
>TRBJ2-4|14|-|-|TRBV11-3
CASSLGPGENIQYF
TGTGCCAGCAGCTTAGGCCCGGGAGAAAACATTCAGTACTTC
>TRBJ1-2|14|TRBD1|-|TRBV5-1
CASSDPTGGYGYTF
TGCGCCAGCAGCGATCCTACAGGGGGCTATGGCTACACCTTC
>TRBJ2-7|16|-|-|TRBV6-1
CASSEAGTGEAYEQYF
TGTGCCAGCAGTGAAGCTGGGACCGGGGAGGCCTACGAGCAGTACTTC
>TRBJ2-2|16|-|once|TRBV4-2
CASSQDVARNTGELFF
TGTGCCAGCAGCCAAGATGTGGCCCGAAACACCGGGGAGCTGTTTTTT
>TRBJ2-2|17|TRBD1|-|TRBV5-6
CASSTYRGQGYTGELFF
TGTGCCAGCAGCACGTACCGGGGACAGGGGTACACCGGGGAGCTGTTTTTT
>TRBJ1-3|13|-|-|TRBV5-1
CASSAGSGNTIYF
TGCGCCAGCAGCGCCGGCTCTGGAAACACCATATATTTT
>TRBJ1-6|16|-|-|TRBV7-2
CASSLAAVVTNSPLHF
TGTGCCAGCAGCTTAGCGGCCGTGGTCACAAATTCACCCCTCCACTTT